The clone carrying this T cell receptor (beta chain) was detected ten times or more. The sample comes from a study of regulatory T cells in long-lasting Graves disease. Trimming took off 3 bases at V and 2 bases at J, with 11 bases between the two ends. The CDR3 consists of 14 residues. Investigators prepared the TCR beta libraries by applying iRepertoire HTBI primers and Arm-PCR of CDR3 regions. In the study's own analysis: Across samples, 62 TRBV and some 13 TRBJ segments were found. TCRdb reprocessed the multiplex PCR reads via MiXCR and lists one record per CDR3 protein. The V and J calls follow TCRdb's processing rather than the paper's. The sample has hundreds of thousands of distinct CDR3 sequences; about 16% are singletons. Described time point: newly diagnosed GD, antithyroid drugs for less than 3 months. From PBMCs, RNA was extracted and then used to make the TCR library. These data also formed part of another study, on T cells in Graves' hyperthyroidism and ophthalmopathy. That publication notes: First-round RT-PCR with HTBI primers amplified the TCR CDR3 region.

This receptor was identified in a woman aged 30 to 39 with Graves disease. The chain combines TRBV12-3 or TRBV12-4 with TRBJ2-7; D not certain. This specimen consisted of peripheral blood mononuclear cells (PBMCs), obtained at new diagnosis, from a patient treated with antithyroid drugs. The CDR3: CASSFAGPTYEQYF. CDR3 in DNA: TGTGCCAGCAGTTTTGCAGGTCCTACCTACGAGCAGTACTTC.